This T cell receptor beta chain was retrieved from a study of control samples from healthy donors and cancer patients. TCRdb's table, derived via immunoSEQ multiplex PCR, lists solely in-frame clones and lacks some. Here the sample spans about 170,000 clones, around nine tenths being singletons. The CDR3 totals 11 residues. Germline assignment: CDR1 DFQATT and CDR2 SNEGSKA (reference sequence). V dropped 6 bases and J dropped 8 bases, with 10 bases sitting between them. The sequenced sample consisted of blood. J is TRBJ2-2 and V is TRBV20-1; D call uncertain. This TCR came from a man aged 25-45 years in good health. DNA for the CDR3: TGCAGTGCGCCTTCGGCTGGGGAGCTGTTTTTT. Protein sequence: CSAPSAGELFF.